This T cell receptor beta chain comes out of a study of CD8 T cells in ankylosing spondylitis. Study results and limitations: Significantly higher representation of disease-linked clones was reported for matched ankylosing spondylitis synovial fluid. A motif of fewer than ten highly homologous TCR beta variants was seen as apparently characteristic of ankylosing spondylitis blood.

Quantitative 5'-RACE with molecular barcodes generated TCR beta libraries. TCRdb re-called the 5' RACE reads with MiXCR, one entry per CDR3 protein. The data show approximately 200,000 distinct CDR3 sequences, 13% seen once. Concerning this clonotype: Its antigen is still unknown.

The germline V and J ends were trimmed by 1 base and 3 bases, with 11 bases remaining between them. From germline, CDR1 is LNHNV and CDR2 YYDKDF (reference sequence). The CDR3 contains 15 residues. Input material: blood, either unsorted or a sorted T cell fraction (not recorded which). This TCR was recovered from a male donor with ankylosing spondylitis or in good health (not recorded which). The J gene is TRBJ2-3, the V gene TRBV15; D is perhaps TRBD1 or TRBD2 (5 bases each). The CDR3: CATSRARDVTDTQYF. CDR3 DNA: TGTGCCACCAGCAGAGCAAGGGACGTAACAGATACGCAGTATTTT.